Detailed here is one T cell receptor (beta chain). Its antigen remains unidentified. Treatment denoted: 10-day PBMC culture with coronavirus spike peptide pools or control peptides (ViraFEST assay). This entry comes from a study of vaccination and CD4 T cells after COVID-19. Study-wide background: Median time from COVID diagnosis to post-COVID sampling was 101 days (35 to 161).

General study results and limits: Median SARS-CoV-2-reactive clonotype numbers went up from roughly 19 to 38, but not significantly.

V trimming: 3 bases; J trimming: 5 bases; junction bases outside the gene matches: 6. This CDR3 region has 16 residues. The V gene's germline CDR1 is SGHNT and CDR2 YYREEE (reference sequence). Sequenced with the Oncomine TCR Beta short-read assay was DNA taken from cultured CD4+ T cells. One entry per CDR3 protein results from TCRdb running MiXCR on the PCR reads. The sample lists some 11,000 distinct CDR3 sequences; approximately 60% were seen once. Source material: CD4+ T cells from blood, cultured in vitro. This rearrangement joins TRBV5-4 to TRBJ2-3; TRBD2 agrees at 13 bases. This clonotype was obtained from a human donor who had recovered from COVID-19. The CDR3 sequence: CASSSGTSGTGDTQYF. The DNA for the CDR3 is TGTGCCAGCAGCTCCGGGACTAGCGGGACGGGAGATACGCAGTATTTT.